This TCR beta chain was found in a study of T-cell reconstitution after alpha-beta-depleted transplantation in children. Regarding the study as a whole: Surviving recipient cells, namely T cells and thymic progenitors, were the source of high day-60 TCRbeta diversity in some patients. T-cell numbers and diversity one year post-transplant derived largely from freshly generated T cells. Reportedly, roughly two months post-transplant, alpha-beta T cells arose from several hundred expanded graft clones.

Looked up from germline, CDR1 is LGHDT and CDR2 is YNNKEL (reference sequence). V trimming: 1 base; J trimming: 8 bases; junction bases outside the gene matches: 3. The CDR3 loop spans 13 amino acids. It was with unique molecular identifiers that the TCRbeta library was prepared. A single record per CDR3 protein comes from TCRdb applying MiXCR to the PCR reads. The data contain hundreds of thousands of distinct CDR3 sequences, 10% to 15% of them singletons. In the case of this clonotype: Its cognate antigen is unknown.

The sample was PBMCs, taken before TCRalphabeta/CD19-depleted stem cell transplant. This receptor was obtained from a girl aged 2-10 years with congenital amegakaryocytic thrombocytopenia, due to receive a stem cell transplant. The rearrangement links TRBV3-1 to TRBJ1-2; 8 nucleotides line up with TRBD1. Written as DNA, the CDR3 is TGTGCCAGCAGCCAAGTGACAGGGGCCGGCTACACCTTC. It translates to CASSQVTGAGYTF. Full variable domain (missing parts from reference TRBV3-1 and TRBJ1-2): DTAVSQTPKYLVTQMGNDKSIKCEQNLGHDTMYWYKQDSKKFLKIMFSYNNKELIINETVPNRFSPKSPDKAHLNLHINSLELGDSAVYFCASSQVTGAGYTFGSGTRLTVV.